The entry below gives a single T cell receptor (beta chain) sequence along with its context. Per the study methods: For nucleated cells, counts were estimated from reference gene primer amplification. The method was immunoSEQ multiplex PCR; TCRdb's version includes in-frame clones alone and lacks a portion of them. Clonal size and the V and J genes are those of that table, whereas D and trimming came from the DNA. The table has under 85,000 clones, 89% seen once. This record comes from a study of blood T cell repertoires in COVID-19. Study overall: Sites in the United States, Italy and Spain provided acute and convalescent COVID-19 samples. Sources were T cells, B-cell-depleted T cells, or PBMCs; the material itself was cDNA or gDNA.

The clonotype was recovered from a man in his 70s with active or convalescent COVID-19. The specimen was peripheral blood.

The CDR3 loop is CASSHPGQSSYNSPLHF. For the CDR3, the DNA is TGTGCCAGCAGTCACCCGGGACAGAGCTCCTATAATTCACCCCTCCACTTT. V usage is TRBV2 and J usage is TRBJ1-6, with 7 bases that match TRBD1. V was pared by 5 bases and J by 0 bases, with 7 bases of the junction left unmatched. The CDR3 has 17 residues. Germline CDR1 SNHLY, CDR2 FYNNEI.